The T cell receptor beta chain under discussion was sequenced for a study of CD8+ T cells in alopecia areata. After removal of 0 bases from V and 8 bases from J, the junction contained 6 bases not matched to a gene. Germline CDR1 LGHNA, CDR2 YSLEER. The CDR3 contains 15 residues. RNA was extracted and reverse transcribed into cDNA as the sequencing template. Data came from immunoSEQ multiplex PCR; TCRdb stores just in-frame clones and leaves some out. The data show about 220,000 clones, about 57% seen once. The sample's treatment: oral pan-JAK inhibitor, 5-10 mg twice daily. Material: CD4+ T cells sorted from blood, obtained at week 4, from a patient treated with tofacitinib. The chain uses TRBV4-3 and TRBJ2-4; TRBD2 agrees at 8 bases. This TCR derives from a human donor with alopecia areata. The CDR3 here is CASSQESSGVDIQYF. Here the CDR3 DNA reads TGCGCCAGCAGCCAAGAGAGTAGCGGGGTAGACATTCAGTACTTC.